One and the same sample provided the 9 T cell receptor beta chains below, sequenced in a study of cytomegalovirus exposure and HLA in healthy donors. Use of 60 Vbeta and 13 Jbeta primers characterized the PCR. The protocol was immunoSEQ multiplex PCR, while the TCRdb copy is restricted to in-frame clones and leaves out a portion. The sample consists of approximately 100,000 clones, 85% of them appearing once. Material: PBMCs. All receptors come from a man aged 40-49 years in good health and CMV-seropositive.

The V call is TRBV5-1, the J call TRBJ1-2; 10 nucleotides match TRBD1. The CDR3 consists of 17 residues. The V segment lost 0 bases and the J segment 6 bases; nucleotides outside the gene matches: 11. Germline CDR1 is SGHRS and CDR2 is YFSETQ. The CDR3 reads CASSLATGTGDRNGYTF. CDR3 DNA: TGCGCCAGCAGCTTGGCGACCGGGACAGGGGATAGAAATGGCTACACCTTC.

The rearrangement uses TRBV9 and TRBJ2-1, with 11 bases lining up with TRBD2. Germline V lookup: CDR1 SGDLS, CDR2 YYNGEE. V lost 1 base and J lost 8; bases outside the gene matches: 5. This CDR3 is 15 amino acids long. The CDR3 sequence is CASSVTGSGRDEQFF. The DNA of the CDR3 is TGTGCCAGCAGCGTAACGGGTAGCGGGAGGGATGAGCAGTTCTTC. Using reference TRBV9 and TRBJ2-1 for the parts outside the CDR3, the full variable domain is DSGVTQTPKHLITATGQRVTLRCSPRSGDLSVYWYQQSLDQGLQFLIQYYNGEERAKGNILERFSAQQFPDLHSELNLSSLELGDSALYFCASSVTGSGRDEQFFGPGTRLTVL.

V gene TRBV21-1 combines with J gene TRBJ2-3; the table calls TRBD2, which could not be checked here. TRBV21-1 is deemed a pseudogene. This CDR3 region has 16 residues. CDR3 region: CASSQQLAGGPDTQYF. In DNA form, the CDR3 reads TGTGCCAGCAGCCAACAACTAGCGGGGGGGCCAGATACGCAGTATTTT.

The V call is TRBV12-5, the J call TRBJ2-7, with TRBD2 matching 8 bases. The V segment lost 7 bases and the J segment 5 bases; nucleotides outside the gene matches: 10. CDR3 length: 14 amino acids. Germline values: CDR1 LGHNT, CDR2 FRNRAP. CDR3 in DNA: TGTGCTAGTGCCCTGGTGGCGGGGGGACACGAGCAGTACTTC. It yields the protein CASALVAGGHEQYF.

The J gene is TRBJ2-4, the V gene TRBV6-1; maybe TRBD2 (6 bases). The CDR3 consists of 18 residues. The germline CDR1 and CDR2 sequences are MNHNS and SASEGT. The ends were cut back, 2 bases at V and 0 bases at J, with 17 bases in the middle. CDR3 in DNA: TGTGCCAGCAGTGAACCTAGTAGCGGAAGTTTAGCCAAAAACATTCAGTACTTC. It codes for CASSEPSSGSLAKNIQYF.

This clone has just one count. Other DNA sequences of this sample code for an identical CDR3. The chain links TRBV9 to TRBJ1-1; D is ambiguous. Germline-derived CDR1 and CDR2 are SGDLS and YYNGEE. The CDR3 has 13 amino acids. V was trimmed by 2 bases and J by 0 bases, leaving 5 bases between them. The CDR3 reads CASSVTVNTEAFF. DNA for the CDR3: TGTGCCAGCAGCGTCACAGTGAACACTGAAGCTTTCTTT. Together with reference TRBV9 and TRBJ1-1, the CDR3 gives the full variable domain: DSGVTQTPKHLITATGQRVTLRCSPRSGDLSVYWYQQSLDQGLQFLIQYYNGEERAKGNILERFSAQQFPDLHSELNLSSLELGDSALYFCASSVTVNTEAFFGQGTRLTVV.

CDR3 loop: CASSRSWSGAYNEQFF. The CDR3 DNA sequence: TGTGCCAGCAGTCGTTCTTGGAGTGGCGCCTACAATGAGCAGTTCTTC. The gene calls are TRBV28 and TRBJ2-1; D remains unclear. This CDR3 is 16 amino acids long. CDR1 MDHEN and CDR2 SYDVKM come from the germline V gene. The V and J ends lost 5 bases and 2 bases respectively, with 16 bases between them.

Only one count was recorded for this clone. This chain joins TRBV4-2 and TRBJ2-7; TRBD2 matches at 8 bases. The CDR3 spans 16 residues. The germline CDR1 and CDR2 sequences are LGHNA and YNFKEQ. V was pared by 0 bases and J by 5 bases, with 9 bases of the junction left unmatched. The CDR3: CASSQDLRLAGNEQYF. DNA for the CDR3: TGTGCCAGCAGCCAAGATTTGCGGCTAGCGGGCAACGAGCAGTACTTC.

J is TRBJ1-5 and V is TRBV6-6; a weak D match, TRBD1 (6 bases). The CDR3 runs to 13 residues. The germline V and J ends were trimmed by 7 bases and 3 bases, with 10 bases remaining between them. CDR1 and CDR2 (germline): MNHNY, SVGAGI (reference sequence). CDR3 loop: CASMGGLNQPQHF. The CDR3 DNA follows: TGTGCCAGCATGGGGGGGCTCAATCAGCCCCAGCATTTT.